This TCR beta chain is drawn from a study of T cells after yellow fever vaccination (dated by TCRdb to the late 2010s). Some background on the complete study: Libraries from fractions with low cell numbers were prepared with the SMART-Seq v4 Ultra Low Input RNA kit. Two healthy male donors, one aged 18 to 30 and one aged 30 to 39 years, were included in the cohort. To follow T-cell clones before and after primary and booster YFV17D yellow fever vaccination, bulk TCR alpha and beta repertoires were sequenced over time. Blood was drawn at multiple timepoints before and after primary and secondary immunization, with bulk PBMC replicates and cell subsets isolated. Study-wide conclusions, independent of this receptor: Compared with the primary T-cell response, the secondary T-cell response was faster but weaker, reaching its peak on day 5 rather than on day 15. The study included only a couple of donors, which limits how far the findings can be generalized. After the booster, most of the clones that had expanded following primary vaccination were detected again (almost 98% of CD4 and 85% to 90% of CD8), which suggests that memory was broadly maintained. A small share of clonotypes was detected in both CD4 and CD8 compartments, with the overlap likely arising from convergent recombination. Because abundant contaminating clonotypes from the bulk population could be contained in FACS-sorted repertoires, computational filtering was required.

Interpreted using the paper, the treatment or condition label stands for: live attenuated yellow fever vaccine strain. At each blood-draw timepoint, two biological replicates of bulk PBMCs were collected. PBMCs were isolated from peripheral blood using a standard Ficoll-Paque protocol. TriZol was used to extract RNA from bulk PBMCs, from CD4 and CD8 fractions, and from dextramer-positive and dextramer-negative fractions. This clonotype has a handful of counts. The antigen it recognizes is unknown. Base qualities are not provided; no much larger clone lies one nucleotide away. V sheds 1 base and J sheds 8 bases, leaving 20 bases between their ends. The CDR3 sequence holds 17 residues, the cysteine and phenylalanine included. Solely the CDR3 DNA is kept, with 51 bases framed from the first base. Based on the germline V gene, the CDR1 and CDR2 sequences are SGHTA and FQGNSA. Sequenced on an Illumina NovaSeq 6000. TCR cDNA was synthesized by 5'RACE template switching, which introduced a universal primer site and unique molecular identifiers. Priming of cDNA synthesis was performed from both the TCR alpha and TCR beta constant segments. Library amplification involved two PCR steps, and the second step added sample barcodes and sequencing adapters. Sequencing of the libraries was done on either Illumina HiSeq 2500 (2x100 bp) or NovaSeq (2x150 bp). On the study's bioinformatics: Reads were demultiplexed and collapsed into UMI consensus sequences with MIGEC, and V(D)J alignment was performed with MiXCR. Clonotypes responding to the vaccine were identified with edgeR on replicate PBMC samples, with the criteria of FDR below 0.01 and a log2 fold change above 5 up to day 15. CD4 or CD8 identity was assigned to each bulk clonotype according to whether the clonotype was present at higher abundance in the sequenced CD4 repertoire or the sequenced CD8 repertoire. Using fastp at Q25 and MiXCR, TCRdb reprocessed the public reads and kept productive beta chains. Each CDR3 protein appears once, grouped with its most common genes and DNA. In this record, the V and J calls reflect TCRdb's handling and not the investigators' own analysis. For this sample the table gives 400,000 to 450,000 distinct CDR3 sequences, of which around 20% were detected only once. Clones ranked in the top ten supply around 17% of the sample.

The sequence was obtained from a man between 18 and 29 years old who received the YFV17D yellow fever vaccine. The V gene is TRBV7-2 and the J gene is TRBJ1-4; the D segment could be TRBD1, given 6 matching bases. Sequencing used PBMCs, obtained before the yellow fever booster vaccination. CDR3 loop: CASSLVPVGGTLEKLFF. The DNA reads TGTGCCAGCAGCTTAGTTCCCGTGGGGGGGACACTAGAAAAACTGTTTTTT.